Each of the 16 T cell receptor beta chains below was sequenced from the same sample in a study of graft-versus-host responses after intestinal transplantation. Repertoires were generated with immunoSEQ multiplex PCR, while TCRdb's copy carries only in-frame clones and drops some. The table records under 100,000 clones, around nine tenths of them present only once. Sequenced material: PBMCs, taken 450 to 480 days after intestinal transplant. Receptors were obtained from a human patient who received an intestinal transplant, so some T cells may come from the graft donor.

This clone was counted a single time. The CDR3 sequence is CASSYSGLAMETQYF. CDR3 nucleotides: TGTGCCAGCAGTTACTCGGGACTAGCGATGGAGACCCAGTACTTC. The rearrangement joins TRBV6-7 to TRBJ2-5; TRBD2 matches at 10 bases. TRBV6-7 is an ORF for which the function is uncertain. V shed 0 bases, J shed 5 bases, and the junction held 3 bases outside the gene matches. There are 15 residues in the CDR3.

The rearrangement joins TRBV5-4 to TRBJ1-1, with D unclear. Germline V CDR1 and CDR2: SGHNT, YYREEE (reference sequence). The CDR3 has 13 residues. V lost 4 bases, J lost 1 base, and 8 bases lay in between. CDR3 sequence (DNA): TGTGCCAGCAGCGCGGGCAAGAACACTGAAGCTTTCTTT. Its translation: CASSAGKNTEAFF. Together with reference TRBV5-4 and TRBJ1-1, the CDR3 gives the full variable domain: ETGVTQSPTHLIKTRGQQVTLRCSSQSGHNTVSWYQQALGQGPQFIFQYYREEENGRGNFPPRFSGLQFPNYSSELNVNALELDDSALYLCASSAGKNTEAFFGQGTRLTVV.

The chain combines TRBV9 with TRBJ2-7; TRBD1 might be the D (6 bases). V lost 0 bases to trimming and J lost 2 bases, with 12 bases between them. Germline CDR1 is SGDLS and CDR2 is YYNGEE. This CDR3 region has 15 residues. This CDR3 is CASSVGTEGTYEQYF. The CDR3 bases are TGTGCCAGCAGCGTAGGGACAGAGGGAACCTACGAGCAGTACTTC.

V is TRBV7-3 and J is TRBJ2-5; D is possibly TRBD1 (5 bases). CDR3 length: 14 residues. Per germline, CDR1 SGHTA and CDR2 FQGTGA. Trimming removed 2 bases from V and 2 bases from J, with 9 bases in between. The CDR3 spells CASSLSAGQETQYF. The CDR3 coding sequence is TGTGCCAGCAGCTTATCTGCAGGGCAAGAGACCCAGTACTTC. Full variable domain (rest looked up from reference TRBV7-3 and TRBJ2-5): GAGVSQTPSNKVTEKGKYVELRCDPISGHTALYWYRQSLGQGPEFLIYFQGTGAADDSGLPNDRFFAVRPEGSVSTLKIQRTERGDSAVYLCASSLSAGQETQYFGPGTRLLVL.

The chain has TRBV10-1 and TRBJ1-1; 7 bases line up with TRBD1. Germline V lookup: CDR1 WNHNN, CDR2 SYGVQD (reference sequence). The length of the CDR3 is 14 residues. V gave up 3 bases and J gave up 8 bases; unmatched junction bases: 9. The CDR3 loop is CASSEGTVKGEAFF. CDR3 sequence (DNA): TGCGCCAGCAGTGAAGGGACAGTGAAGGGAGAAGCTTTCTTT.

V and J are TRBV18 and TRBJ2-3, with D tentatively TRBD1 (5 bases). The CDR3 loop spans 14 amino acids. V gave up 4 bases and J gave up 4 bases, with 12 bases separating them. Germline CDR1 and CDR2: KGHSH and LQKENI. The CDR3 DNA follows: TGTGCCAGCTCACTAGGAAGGGGATCAGATACGCAGTATTTT. This gives the protein CASSLGRGSDTQYF.

This chain uses TRBV11-2 with TRBJ1-1; D gene ambiguous. Trimming took 4 bases from V and 1 from J, leaving 7 bases between them. Per germline, CDR1 SGHAT and CDR2 FQNNGV. This CDR3 region has 13 residues. CDR3 DNA sequence: TGTGCCAGCAGCTCAACCGGGAACACTGAAGCTTTCTTT. As protein: CASSSTGNTEAFF. Complete variable domain (other parts from reference TRBV11-2 and TRBJ1-1): EAGVAQSPRYKIIEKRQSVAFWCNPISGHATLYWYQQILGQGPKLLIQFQNNGVVDDSQLPKDRFSAERLKGVDSTLKIQPAKLEDSAVYLCASSSTGNTEAFFGQGTRLTVV.

The chain links TRBV7-9 to TRBJ2-5; possibly TRBD2 for D (6 bases). The V gene's germline CDR1 is SEHNR and CDR2 FQNEAQ (reference sequence). V lost 3 bases to trimming and J lost 5 bases, with 7 bases between them. The CDR3 totals 12 residues. In nucleotides, the CDR3 is TGTGCCAGCAGCTTGCTAGCGGAGACCCAGTACTTC. Translating gives CASSLLAETQYF.

A word on this clone: Other nucleotide sequences from this sample produce the same CDR3. The chain combines TRBV6-5 with TRBJ1-3; D gene unclear. Per the germline V gene, CDR1 is MNHEY and CDR2 is SVGAGI. The CDR3 contains 15 residues. The ends were cut back, 0 bases at V and 0 bases at J, with 6 bases in the middle. CDR3 nucleotide sequence: TGTGCCAGCAGTTACTCGGCCGACTCTGGAAACACCATATATTTT. This encodes CASSYSADSGNTIYF.

V is TRBV6-6 and J is TRBJ1-2, with a weak D call TRBD1 (6 bases). Germline V gene sequence: CDR1 MNHNY, CDR2 SVGAGI (reference sequence). With 2 bases removed from V and 3 bases from J, the gap between germline ends came to 10 bases. CDR3 length: 14 residues. DNA for the CDR3: TGTGCCAGCAGTTACATGGGGGCGTACTATGGCTACACCTTC. It encodes CASSYMGAYYGYTF.

V gene TRBV29-1 combines with J gene TRBJ2-7, with no clear D. Germline V gives CDR1 SQVTM, CDR2 ANQGSEA. This CDR3 contains 11 residues. V was shortened by 4 bases and J by 4 bases, with 8 bases between the two germline ends. CDR3 sequence (DNA): TGCAGCGTTGTACAGTTGTACGAGCAGTACTTC. This codes for CSVVQLYEQYF.

The CDR3 nucleotides are TGTGCCAGCAGCTGGACCAAGAACACTGAAGCTTTCTTT. It codes for CASSWTKNTEAFF. V is TRBV7-3 and J is TRBJ1-1; D uncertain. Germline V gene data show CDR1 as SGHTA and CDR2 as FQGTGA. Trimming left V 4 bases short and J 1 base short, with 7 bases between. CDR3 length: 13 residues.

CDR3 DNA sequence: TGCGCCAGCACTGGACAGCTTAACTATGGCTACACCTTC. The encoded protein is CASTGQLNYGYTF. The V and J genes are TRBV10-2 and TRBJ1-2; TRBD1 is a possible D gene (6 bases). The germline gives CDR1 WSHSY, CDR2 SAAADI. The CDR3 sequence is 13 residues long. Between the trimmed V and J ends, which lost 7 bases and 1 base, there was a span of 10 bases.

As regards this clone: Other DNA sequences in this sample translate to the same CDR3. This chain connects TRBV5-1 to TRBJ2-1; D not certain. Germline values: CDR1 SGHRS, CDR2 YFSETQ. This CDR3 comprises 12 residues. V was trimmed by 0 bases and J by 6 bases, leaving 4 bases between them. In DNA, the CDR3 is TGCGCCAGCAGCTTGGAGGGCAATGAGCAGTTCTTC. This encodes CASSLEGNEQFF.

The chain uses TRBV9 and TRBJ2-2; D not resolved. There are 13 residues in the CDR3. Trimming left V 3 bases short and J 4 bases short, with 7 bases between. From germline, CDR1 is SGDLS and CDR2 YYNGEE. CDR3 loop: CASSGARTGELFF. CDR3 bases: TGTGCCAGCAGCGGGGCCCGCACCGGGGAGCTGTTTTTT.

The genes are TRBV11-2 and TRBJ1-6; the D gene is possibly TRBD1 (6 bases). There are 15 residues in the CDR3. Trimming cost V 5 bases and J 5 bases, with 13 bases left between them. Per the germline V gene, CDR1 is SGHAT and CDR2 is FQNNGV. CDR3 bases: TGTGCCAGCAGCCCCCAGGGGTTCCATAATTCACCCCTCCACTTT. Amino acids: CASSPQGFHNSPLHF. Based on the CDR3 plus reference TRBV11-2 and TRBJ1-6, the full variable domain is EAGVAQSPRYKIIEKRQSVAFWCNPISGHATLYWYQQILGQGPKLLIQFQNNGVVDDSQLPKDRFSAERLKGVDSTLKIQPAKLEDSAVYLCASSPQGFHNSPLHFGNGTRLTVT.